The source of this T cell receptor beta chain is a study of blood T cell repertoires in COVID-19. Overall study: The study drew acute and convalescent COVID-19 samples from the United States, Italy and Spain.

From germline, CDR1 is LGHDT and CDR2 YNNKEL (reference sequence). Losses at the gene ends were 4 bases for V and 1 base for J; bases not matched to a gene: 9. The CDR3 has 17 amino acids. TCRdb's table, derived via immunoSEQ multiplex PCR, lists solely in-frame clones and lacks some. The sample records about 41,000 clones, approximately 80% being singletons. The gene calls are TRBV3-1 (or the pseudogene TRBV3-2) and TRBJ2-2; 7 bases line up with TRBD2. This clonotype was obtained from a woman aged 55-75 years with acute or convalescent COVID-19. What was sequenced was peripheral blood. CDR3 coding DNA: TGTGCCAGCAGCCGCAAGCCCGGCGGGGGGAACACCGGGGAGCTGTTTTTT. The encoded protein is CASSRKPGGGNTGELFF.